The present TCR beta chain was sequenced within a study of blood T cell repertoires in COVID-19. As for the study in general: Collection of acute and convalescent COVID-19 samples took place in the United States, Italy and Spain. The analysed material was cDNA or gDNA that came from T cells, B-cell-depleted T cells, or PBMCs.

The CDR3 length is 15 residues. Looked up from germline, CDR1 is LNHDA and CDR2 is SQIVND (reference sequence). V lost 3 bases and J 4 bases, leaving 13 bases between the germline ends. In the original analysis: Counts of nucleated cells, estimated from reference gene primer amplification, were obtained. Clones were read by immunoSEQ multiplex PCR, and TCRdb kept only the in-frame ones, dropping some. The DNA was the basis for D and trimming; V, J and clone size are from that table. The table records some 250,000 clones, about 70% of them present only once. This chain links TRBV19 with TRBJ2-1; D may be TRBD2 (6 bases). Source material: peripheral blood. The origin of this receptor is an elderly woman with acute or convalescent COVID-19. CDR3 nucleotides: TGTGCCAGTAGTATCGGGAGTCTACAGTACAATGAGCAGTTCTTC. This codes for CASSIGSLQYNEQFF.